This entry describes one T cell receptor (beta chain). Its antigen is still unknown. The data were obtained in a study of PD-1 blockade in mismatch repair-deficient tumors. Whole-study findings and limits: Rapid post-treatment expansion, then contraction, generally preceding radiologic response, marked tumor-resident clones.

TCR sequencing covered a few patients who responded to pembrolizumab. V shed 3 bases and J shed 0 bases, with 13 bases lying between them. CDR1 and CDR2 (germline): LNHDA, SQIVND (reference sequence). There are 16 residues in the CDR3. TCRdb's table, derived via immunoSEQ multiplex PCR, lists solely in-frame clones and lacks some. The sample holds some 100,000 clones, approximately 80% seen once. The chain recombines TRBV19 with TRBJ2-3; D not certain. Sequenced material: peripheral blood, taken less than 37 weeks after starting pembrolizumab. This sequence originates from an adult with mismatch repair-deficient cancer. In DNA, the CDR3 is TGTGCCAGTAGTATCGGTTTCTCGGGTAGCACAGATACGCAGTATTTT. Translation gives CASSIGFSGSTDTQYF.